This TCR beta chain was recorded in a study of T cell changes during pregnancy in multiple sclerosis. TCRdb's table, derived via immunoSEQ multiplex PCR, lists solely in-frame clones and lacks some. The sample shows 26,000 or so clones, roughly 89% of them seen only once. Germline values: CDR1 MNHEY, CDR2 SVGAGI. CDR3 length equals 15 residues. V dropped 5 bases and J dropped 6; count of bases not matched to a gene: 6. Specimen: CD8+ T cells from peripheral blood mononuclear cells, collected in the second trimester of pregnancy. This rearrangement joins TRBV6-5 to TRBJ2-1; 11 nucleotides line up with TRBD2. This TCR was sampled from a female donor with multiple sclerosis, enrolled in a pregnancy study. DNA for the CDR3: TGTGCCAGCAGTCTACTAGCGGGAGCTCCCAATGAGCAGTTCTTC. Translation gives CASSLLAGAPNEQFF.